The clone carrying this T cell receptor beta chain was detected many times. No patient had received any treatment before thyroid surgery. TCRdb reanalyzed the PCR reads via MiXCR. The data hold 60,000 or so clones, with more than 3.5% observed a single time. This entry comes from a study of metastatic and nonmetastatic thyroid tumors. With 4 bases removed from V and 0 bases from J, the gap between germline ends came to 11 bases. CDR1 and CDR2 from the germline V gene are SGDLS and YYNGEE. The CDR3 totals 15 residues. Sequencing was carried out using blood. The V gene is TRBV9, the J gene TRBJ1-3, with D possibly matching TRBD1 (6 bases). The receptor was isolated from a female donor with papillary thyroid cancer or a benign thyroid nodule (not recorded which). Some clones in this sample may be carry-over from other donors' samples. The CDR3 sequence is CASSKQGSSGNTIYF. The CDR3, as DNA: TGTGCCAGCAGCAAACAGGGTAGCTCTGGAAACACCATATATTTT.